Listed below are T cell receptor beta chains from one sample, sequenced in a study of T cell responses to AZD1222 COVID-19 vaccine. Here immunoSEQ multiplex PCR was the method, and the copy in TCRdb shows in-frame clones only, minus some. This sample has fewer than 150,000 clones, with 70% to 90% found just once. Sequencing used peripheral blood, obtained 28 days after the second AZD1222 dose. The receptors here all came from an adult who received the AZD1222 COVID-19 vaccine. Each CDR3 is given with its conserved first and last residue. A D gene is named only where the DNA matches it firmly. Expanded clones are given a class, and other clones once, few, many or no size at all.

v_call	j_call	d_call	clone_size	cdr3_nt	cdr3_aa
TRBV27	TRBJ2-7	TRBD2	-	TGTGCCAGCAGTTTACTAGCGGGATCCTACGAGCAGTACTTC	CASSLLAGSYEQYF
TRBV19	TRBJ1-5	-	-	TGTGCCAGTAGTCAGAGCAATCAGCCCCAGCATTTT	CASSQSNQPQHF
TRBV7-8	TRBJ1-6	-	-	TGTGCCAGCAGCCCTTCCCCCCTCTATAATTCACCCCTCCACTTT	CASSPSPLYNSPLHF
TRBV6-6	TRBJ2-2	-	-	TGTGCCAGCAGCCCTCGACAGATAACGAACACCGGGGAGCTGTTTTTT	CASSPRQITNTGELFF
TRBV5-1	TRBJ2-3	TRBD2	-	TGCGCCAGCAGCTTGAATGCGGGGGGGAGCACAGATACGCAGTATTTT	CASSLNAGGSTDTQYF
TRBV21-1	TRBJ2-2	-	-	TGTGCCAGCAGCCCTCGGACAGGGGGCTTCGGGGAGCTGTTTTTT	CASSPRTGGFGELFF
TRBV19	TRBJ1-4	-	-	TGTGCCAGTAGTAAGGGGTTCGGGACTAATGAAAAACTGTTTTTT	CASSKGFGTNEKLFF
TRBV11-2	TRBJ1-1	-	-	TGTGCCAGCAGCCTCTTTTCCTACGGGGGGAACACTGAAGCTTTCTTT	CASSLFSYGGNTEAFF
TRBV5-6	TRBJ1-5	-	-	TGTGCCAGCAGCTTGGACAGGGCTCAGCCCCAGCATTTT	CASSLDRAQPQHF
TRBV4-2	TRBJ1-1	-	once	TGTGCCAGCAGCCGGATACAGGGCCGGGTGAACACTGAAGCTTTCTTT	CASSRIQGRVNTEAFF
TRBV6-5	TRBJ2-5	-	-	TGTGCCAGCAGGTCCCGACCAGACGGGACCCAGTACTTC	CASRSRPDGTQYF
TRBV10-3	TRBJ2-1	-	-	TGTGCCATCAGTGATGGGGGGAAGACCCCCTACAATGAGCAGTTCTTC	CAISDGGKTPYNEQFF
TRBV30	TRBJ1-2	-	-	TGTGCCTGGAGCCGAATAGCTAACTATGGCTACACCTTC	CAWSRIANYGYTF
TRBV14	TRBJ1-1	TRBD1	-	TGTGCCAGCAGCCACGGAGGGGGCGGGAACACTGAAGCTTTCTTT	CASSHGGGGNTEAFF
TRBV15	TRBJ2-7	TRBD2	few	TGTGCCACCAGCAAGGGGGGACTAGCATCTCACGAGCAGTACTTC	CATSKGGLASHEQYF
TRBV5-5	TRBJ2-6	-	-	TGTGCCAGCAGCTTGGACGCGGTTGGTGGGGCCAACGTCCTGACTTTC	CASSLDAVGGANVLTF
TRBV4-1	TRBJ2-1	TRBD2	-	TGCGCCAGCAGCCAAGGGGGAGGGGACGACCCATTCTTC	CASSQGGGDDPFF
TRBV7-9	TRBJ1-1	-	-	TGTGCCAGCAGCTTAGCCGGGTATAGCACTGAAGCTTTCTTT	CASSLAGYSTEAFF